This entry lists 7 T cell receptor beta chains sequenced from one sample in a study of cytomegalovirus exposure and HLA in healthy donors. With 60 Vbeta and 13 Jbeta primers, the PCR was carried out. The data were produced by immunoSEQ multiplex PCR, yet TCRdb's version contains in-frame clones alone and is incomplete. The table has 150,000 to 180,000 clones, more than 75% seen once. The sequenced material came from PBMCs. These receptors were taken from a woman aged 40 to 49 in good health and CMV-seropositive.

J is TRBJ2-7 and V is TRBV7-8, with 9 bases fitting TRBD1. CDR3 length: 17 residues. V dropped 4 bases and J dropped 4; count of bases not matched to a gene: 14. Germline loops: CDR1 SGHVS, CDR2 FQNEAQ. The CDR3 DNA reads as TGTGCCAGCAGCTCCGCCTACAGGGGGCGCGTGGAGTACGAGCAGTACTTC. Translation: CASSSAYRGRVEYEQYF.

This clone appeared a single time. Here the CDR3 reads CASRSSSGANTGELFF. CDR3 DNA sequence: TGTGCCAGCAGATCTTCTAGCGGCGCGAACACCGGGGAGCTGTTTTTT. V and J are TRBV7-9 and TRBJ2-2; 7 bases agree with TRBD2. CDR1 and CDR2 from the germline V gene are SEHNR and FQNEAQ (reference sequence). V lost 6 bases to trimming and J lost 0 bases; unmatched junction nucleotides: 7. CDR3 length: 16 residues.

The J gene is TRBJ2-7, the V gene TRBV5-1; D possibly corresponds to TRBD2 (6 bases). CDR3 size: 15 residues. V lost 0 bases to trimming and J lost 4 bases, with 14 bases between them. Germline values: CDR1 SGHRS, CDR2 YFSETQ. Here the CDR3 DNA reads TGCGCCAGCAGCTTGGTGACTGTCGGGGGATACGAGCAGTACTTC. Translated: CASSLVTVGGYEQYF.

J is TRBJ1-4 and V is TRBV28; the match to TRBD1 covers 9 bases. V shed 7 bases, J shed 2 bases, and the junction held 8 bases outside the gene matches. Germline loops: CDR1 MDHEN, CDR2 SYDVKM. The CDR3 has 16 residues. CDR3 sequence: CASIPGQGSTNEKLFF. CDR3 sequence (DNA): TGTGCCAGCATCCCGGGACAGGGTTCCACTAATGAAAAACTGTTTTTT.

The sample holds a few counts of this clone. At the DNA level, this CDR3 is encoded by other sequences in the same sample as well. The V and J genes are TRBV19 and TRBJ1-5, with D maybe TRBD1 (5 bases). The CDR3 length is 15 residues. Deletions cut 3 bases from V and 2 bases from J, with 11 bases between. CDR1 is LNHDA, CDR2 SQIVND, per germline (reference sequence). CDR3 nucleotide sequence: TGTGCCAGTAGTATCTCCCAGGGCGGCAATCAGCCCCAGCATTTT. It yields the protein CASSISQGGNQPQHF.

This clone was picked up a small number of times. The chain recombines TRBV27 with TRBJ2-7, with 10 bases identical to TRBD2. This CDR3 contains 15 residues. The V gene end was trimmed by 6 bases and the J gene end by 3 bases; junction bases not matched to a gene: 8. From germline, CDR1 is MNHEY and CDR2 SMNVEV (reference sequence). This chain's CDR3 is CASSSPGTSVYEQYF. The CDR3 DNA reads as TGTGCCAGCAGCTCGCCCGGGACTAGCGTCTACGAGCAGTACTTC.

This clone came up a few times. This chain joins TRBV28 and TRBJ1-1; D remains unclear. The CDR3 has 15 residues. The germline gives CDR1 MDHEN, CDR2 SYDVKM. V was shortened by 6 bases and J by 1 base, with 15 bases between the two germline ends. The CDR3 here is CASSARGGRNTEAFF. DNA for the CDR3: TGTGCCAGCAGCGCCCGCGGCGGTCGGAACACTGAAGCTTTCTTT.